This T cell receptor (beta chain) was sequenced for a study of CD8+CD57+ T cells in acquired aplastic anemia. Turning to the study itself: Sorted CD4+ and CD8+ cells gave an average of about 3 ug of DNA.

Comment on this clonotype: Its antigen is not known.

Patients who underwent sequencing had shown CD8+CD57+ cell expansion by flow cytometry. TCR beta VDJ and CDR3 profiling used genomic DNA as template. MiXCR, applied by TCRdb to the reads, yields one record per CDR3 protein. The table lists 200,000 or so distinct CDR3 sequences, roughly half of them singletons. Study conclusions and caveats: In CD8+ cells, Simpson's diversity showed no significant difference between patients and controls.

In germline, CDR1 is DFQATT, CDR2 SNEGSKA (reference sequence). This CDR3 region has 14 residues. V dropped 5 bases and J dropped 8; count of bases not matched to a gene: 12. The TCR comes from a human donor with aplastic anemia. The chain couples TRBV20-1 to TRBJ2-1; TRBD1 agrees at 7 bases. The sequenced sample was sorted CD4+, CD8+, or CD8+CD57+ T cells (not recorded which) from PBMCs. CDR3: CSAGTDRSGHEQFF. DNA for the CDR3: TGCAGTGCTGGAACGGACAGGTCTGGTCATGAGCAGTTCTTC.